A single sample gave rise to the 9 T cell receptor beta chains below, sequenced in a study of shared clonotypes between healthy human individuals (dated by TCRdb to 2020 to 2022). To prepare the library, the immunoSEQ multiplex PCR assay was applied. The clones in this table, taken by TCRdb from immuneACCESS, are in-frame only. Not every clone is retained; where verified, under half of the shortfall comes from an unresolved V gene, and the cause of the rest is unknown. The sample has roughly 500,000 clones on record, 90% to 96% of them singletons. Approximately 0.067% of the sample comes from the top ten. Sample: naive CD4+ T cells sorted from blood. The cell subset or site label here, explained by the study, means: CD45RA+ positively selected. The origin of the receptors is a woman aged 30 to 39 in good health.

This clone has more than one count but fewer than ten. CDR3 sequence: CATTRDSAYNEQFF. Written as DNA, the CDR3 is TGTGCCACCACCCGGGACAGCGCCTACAATGAGCAGTTCTTC. This chain links TRBV19 with TRBJ2-1, with TRBD1 matching over 7 bases. CDR3 size: 14 residues. V was pared by 10 bases and J by 2 bases, with 8 bases of the junction left unmatched. CDR1 is LNHDA, CDR2 SQIVND, per germline (reference sequence). Together with reference TRBV19 and TRBJ2-1, the CDR3 gives the full variable domain: DGGITQSPKYLFRKEGQNVTLSCEQNLNHDAMYWYRQDPGQGLRLIYYSQIVNDFQKGDIAEGYSVSREKKESFPLTVTSAQKNPTAFYLCATTRDSAYNEQFFGPGTRLTVL.

The CDR3, as DNA: TGTGCCAGCAGGCCGCAGGGAGCCTCCTACAATGAGCAGTTCTTC. Translation: CASRPQGASYNEQFF. The chain joins TRBV2 to TRBJ2-1; either TRBD1 or TRBD2 may supply D (5 bases each). Germline V CDR1 and CDR2: SNHLY, FYNNEI. The CDR3 sequence is 15 residues long. Trimming pared 6 bases from V and 0 bases from J, leaving 12 bases between.

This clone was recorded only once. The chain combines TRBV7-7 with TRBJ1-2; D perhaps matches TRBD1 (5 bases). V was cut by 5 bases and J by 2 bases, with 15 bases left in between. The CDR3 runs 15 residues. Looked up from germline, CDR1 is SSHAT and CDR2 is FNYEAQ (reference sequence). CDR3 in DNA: TGTGCCAGCAGCCAAACAGGAGCAGACAACTATGGCTACACCTTC. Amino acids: CASSQTGADNYGYTF.

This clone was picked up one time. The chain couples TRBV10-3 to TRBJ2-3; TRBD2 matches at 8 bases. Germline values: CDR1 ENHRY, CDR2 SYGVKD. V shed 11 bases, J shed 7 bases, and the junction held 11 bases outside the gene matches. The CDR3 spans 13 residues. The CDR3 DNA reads TGTGCCGCAGGTAGCGGGATAACGCATACGCAGTATTTT. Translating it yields CAAGSGITHTQYF.

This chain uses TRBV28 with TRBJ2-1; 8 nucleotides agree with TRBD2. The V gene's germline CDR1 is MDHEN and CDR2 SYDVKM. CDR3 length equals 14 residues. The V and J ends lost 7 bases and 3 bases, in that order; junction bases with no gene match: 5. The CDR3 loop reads CASKLADHYNEQFF. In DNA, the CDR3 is TGTGCCAGCAAACTAGCGGACCACTACAATGAGCAGTTCTTC. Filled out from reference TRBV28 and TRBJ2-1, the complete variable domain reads DVKVTQSSRYLVKRTGEKVFLECVQDMDHENMFWYRQDPGLGLRLIYFSYDVKMKEKGDIPEGYSVSREKKERFSLILESASTNQTSMYLCASKLADHYNEQFFGPGTRLTVL.

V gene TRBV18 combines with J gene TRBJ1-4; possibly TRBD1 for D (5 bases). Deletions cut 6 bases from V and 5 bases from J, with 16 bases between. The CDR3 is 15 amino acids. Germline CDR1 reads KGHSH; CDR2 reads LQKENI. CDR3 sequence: CASSPTDSLNEKLFF. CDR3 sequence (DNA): TGTGCCAGCTCGCCTACCGACAGCTTAAATGAAAAACTGTTTTTT.

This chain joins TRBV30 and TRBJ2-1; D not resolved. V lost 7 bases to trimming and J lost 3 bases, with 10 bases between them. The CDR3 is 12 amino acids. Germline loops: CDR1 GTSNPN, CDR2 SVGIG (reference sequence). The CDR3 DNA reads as TGTGCCTCTGGATTGGACTACAATGAGCAGTTCTTC. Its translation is CASGLDYNEQFF.

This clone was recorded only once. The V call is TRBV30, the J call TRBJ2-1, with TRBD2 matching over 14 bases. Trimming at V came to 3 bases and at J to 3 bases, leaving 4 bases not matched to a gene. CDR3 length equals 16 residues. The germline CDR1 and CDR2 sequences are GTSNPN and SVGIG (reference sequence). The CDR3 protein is CAWRSGTSGSYNEQFF. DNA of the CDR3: TGTGCCTGGAGATCCGGGACTAGCGGGAGCTACAATGAGCAGTTCTTC. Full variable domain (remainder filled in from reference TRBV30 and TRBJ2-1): SQTIHQWPATLVQPVGSPLSLECTVEGTSNPNLYWYRQAAGRGLQLLFYSVGIGQISSEVPQNLSASRPQDRQFILSSKKLLLSDSGFYLCAWRSGTSGSYNEQFFGPGTRLTVL.

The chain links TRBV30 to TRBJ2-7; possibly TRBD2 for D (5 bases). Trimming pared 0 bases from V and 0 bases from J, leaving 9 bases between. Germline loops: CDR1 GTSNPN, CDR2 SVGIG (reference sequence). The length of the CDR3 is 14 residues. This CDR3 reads CAWSVAALSYEQYF. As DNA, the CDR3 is TGTGCCTGGAGTGTAGCGGCGCTCTCCTACGAGCAGTACTTC.